Each of the 6 T cell receptor beta chains below was sequenced from the same sample in a study of blood T cell repertoires in COVID-19. Method: immunoSEQ multiplex PCR; TCRdb's copy keeps in-frame clones and lacks some. The sample yields 80,000 or so clones, 70% to 90% seen once. Sequencing used peripheral blood. These receptors originate from a man in his sixties with COVID-19, enrolled during active disease.

This clone was observed a handful of times. CDR3 nucleotides: TGTGCCAGCAGCTTAATACCAGGGGACTCCTACGAGCAGTACTTC. This encodes CASSLIPGDSYEQYF. J is TRBJ2-7 and V is TRBV7-3; possibly TRBD1 for D (6 bases). Germline V gene lookup returns CDR1 SGHTA and CDR2 FQGTGA. This CDR3 region has 15 residues. V lost 1 base and J lost 0, with 10 bases in between.

V usage is TRBV3-1 (or the pseudogene TRBV3-2) and J usage is TRBJ2-1, with TRBD2 identical over 8 bases. CDR1 and CDR2 from the germline V gene are LGHDT and YNNKEL (reference sequence). V lost 3 bases, J lost 5 bases, and 6 bases stayed unmatched. The CDR3 covers 15 residues. The CDR3 reads CASSQGLGDDNEQFF. The CDR3 DNA reads as TGTGCCAGCAGCCAGGGACTAGGTGACGACAATGAGCAGTTCTTC.

This sequence joins TRBV5-1 and TRBJ2-5; the match to TRBD2 covers 8 bases. Looked up from germline, CDR1 is SGHRS and CDR2 is YFSETQ. This CDR3 is built from 16 residues. V shed 3 bases, J shed 9 bases, and the junction held 16 bases outside the gene matches. CDR3 sequence: CASSSPTGGELSSQYF. CDR3 nucleotides: TGCGCCAGCAGCTCCCCCACGGGGGGGGAGTTATCCTCCCAGTACTTC. Filled out from reference TRBV5-1 and TRBJ2-5, the complete variable domain reads KAGVTQTPRYLIKTRGQQVTLSCSPISGHRSVSWYQQTPGQGLQFLFEYFSETQRNKGNFPGRFSGRQFSNSRSEMNVSTLELGDSALYLCASSSPTGGELSSQYFGPGTRLLVL.

The chain has TRBV15 and TRBJ2-2; 9 bases align to TRBD1. CDR1 LNHNV and CDR2 YYDKDF come from the germline V gene (reference sequence). The ends lost 1 base at V and 6 bases at J; junction bases unmatched: 6. CDR3 length equals 16 residues. CDR3 nucleotide sequence: TGTGCCACCAGCAGAGGGGGGACAGGGTTATCCGGGGAGCTGTTTTTT. This codes for CATSRGGTGLSGELFF. Full variable domain (rest looked up from reference TRBV15 and TRBJ2-2): DAMVIQNPRYQVTQFGKPVTLSCSQTLNHNVMYWYQQKSSQAPKLLFHYYDKDFNNEADTPDNFQSRRPNTSFCFLDIRSPGLGDTAMYLCATSRGGTGLSGELFFGEGSRLTVL.

The J gene is TRBJ2-5, the V gene TRBV18; perhaps TRBD1 as D (6 bases). Looked up from germline, CDR1 is KGHSH and CDR2 is LQKENI. The CDR3 has 16 residues. Trimming cost V 1 base and J 2 bases, with 14 bases left between them. CDR3 residues: CASSPLQGGQQETQYF. CDR3 bases: TGTGCCAGCTCACCACTACAGGGTGGACAACAAGAGACCCAGTACTTC.

This clone was counted only a few times. This chain links TRBV3-1 (or the pseudogene TRBV3-2) with TRBJ2-7; D gene uncertain. Trimming left V 3 bases short and J 1 base short, with 4 bases between. The CDR3 is 12 residues long. Germline V gene data show CDR1 as LGHDT and CDR2 as YNNKEL (reference sequence). CDR3 coding DNA: TGTGCCAGCAGCCACCAGTCCTACGAGCAGTACTTC. Translating gives CASSHQSYEQYF.